This is a list of T cell receptor beta chains from one sample in a study of T cell responses to AZD1222 COVID-19 vaccine. Sequenced by immunoSEQ multiplex PCR; TCRdb stores in-frame clones only, minus some. The sample yields 120,000 or so clones, 65% to 85% seen once. Sequenced here: peripheral blood, sampled on day 0 of AZD1222 vaccination. Receptors originate from an adult in good health. Each CDR3 is given with its conserved first and last residue. D genes are given only for firm matches. Part of the rows lack a size; the others show once, few, many or a class for expanded clones.

j_call: TRBJ2-7; v_call: TRBV30; clone_size: NA; d_call: NA; cdr3_aa: CAWVPKGVPYEQYF; cdr3_nt: TGTGCCTGGGTCCCGAAGGGAGTCCCCTACGAGCAGTACTTC
j_call: TRBJ1-2; v_call: TRBV30; clone_size: once; d_call: NA; cdr3_aa: CAWSVPRGGGGYTF; cdr3_nt: TGTGCCTGGAGTGTACCCAGGGGAGGAGGTGGCTACACCTTC
j_call: TRBJ1-4; v_call: TRBV19; clone_size: many; d_call: NA; cdr3_aa: CASSTYEWEKLFF; cdr3_nt: TGTGCCAGTAGCACCTATGAGTGGGAAAAACTGTTTTTT
j_call: TRBJ2-7; v_call: TRBV28; clone_size: NA; d_call: TRBD2; cdr3_aa: CASSLPSGLAGISYEQYF; cdr3_nt: TGTGCCAGCAGTTTACCCTCGGGACTAGCGGGAATCTCCTACGAGCAGTACTTC
j_call: TRBJ2-1; v_call: TRBV6-2/TRBV6-3; clone_size: NA; d_call: TRBD1; cdr3_aa: CASSPGTVSYNEQFF; cdr3_nt: TGTGCCAGCAGTCCCGGGACAGTCTCCTACAATGAGCAGTTCTTC
j_call: TRBJ2-7; v_call: TRBV5-4; clone_size: NA; d_call: TRBD2; cdr3_aa: CASSFGLAGAPNEQYF; cdr3_nt: TGTGCCAGCAGCTTCGGCCTAGCGGGGGCCCCGAACGAGCAGTACTTC
j_call: TRBJ2-7; v_call: TRBV2; clone_size: NA; d_call: NA; cdr3_aa: CASTGAGYEQYF; cdr3_nt: TGTGCCAGCACAGGAGCGGGCTACGAGCAGTACTTC
j_call: TRBJ1-1; v_call: TRBV6-5; clone_size: NA; d_call: TRBD1; cdr3_aa: CASNRQGQWGTEAFF; cdr3_nt: TGTGCCAGCAACCGACAGGGGCAATGGGGCACTGAAGCTTTCTTT
j_call: TRBJ1-3; v_call: TRBV19; clone_size: few; d_call: NA; cdr3_aa: CASSRPGSGNTIYF; cdr3_nt: TGTGCCAGTAGCCGGCCGGGGAGCGGAAACACCATATATTTT
j_call: TRBJ2-4; v_call: TRBV7-2; clone_size: NA; d_call: NA; cdr3_aa: CASSLAPPKNIQYF; cdr3_nt: TGTGCCAGCAGCTTAGCACCCCCCAAAAACATTCAGTACTTC
j_call: TRBJ1-1; v_call: TRBV12-3/TRBV12-4; clone_size: NA; d_call: TRBD1; cdr3_aa: CASTRFWTGEAFF; cdr3_nt: TGTGCCAGCACCCGCTTTTGGACAGGTGAAGCTTTCTTT
j_call: TRBJ1-4; v_call: TRBV28; clone_size: NA; d_call: NA; cdr3_aa: CASSLGLGGVGEKLFF; cdr3_nt: TGTGCCAGCAGTTTAGGTCTTGGGGGAGTGGGTGAAAAACTGTTTTTT
j_call: TRBJ2-6; v_call: TRBV9; clone_size: NA; d_call: NA; cdr3_aa: CASSDRAGANVLTF; cdr3_nt: TGTGCCAGCAGCGACAGGGCTGGGGCCAACGTCCTGACTTTC
j_call: TRBJ2-1; v_call: TRBV7-9; clone_size: NA; d_call: TRBD2; cdr3_aa: CASRAGLAGGVGGYNEQFF; cdr3_nt: TGTGCCAGCAGGGCCGGACTAGCGGGAGGTGTAGGAGGCTACAATGAGCAGTTCTTC
j_call: TRBJ2-1; v_call: TRBV27; clone_size: few; d_call: NA; cdr3_aa: CASSSGGYSYNEQFF; cdr3_nt: TGTGCCAGCAGTTCTGGGGGGTATTCCTACAATGAGCAGTTCTTC
j_call: TRBJ2-1; v_call: TRBV6-2/TRBV6-3; clone_size: NA; d_call: NA; cdr3_aa: CASSWVYNEQFF; cdr3_nt: TGTGCCAGCAGTTGGGTATACAATGAGCAGTTCTTC
j_call: TRBJ2-6; v_call: TRBV27; clone_size: NA; d_call: TRBD1; cdr3_aa: CASSPRQGVSSGANVLTF; cdr3_nt: TGTGCCAGCAGTCCTCGACAGGGGGTCAGCTCTGGGGCCAACGTCCTGACTTTC
j_call: TRBJ1-1; v_call: TRBV19; clone_size: NA; d_call: NA; cdr3_aa: CASTAGPTEAFF; cdr3_nt: TGTGCCAGTACGGCAGGGCCCACTGAAGCTTTCTTT
j_call: TRBJ1-6; v_call: TRBV4-1; clone_size: NA; d_call: TRBD1; cdr3_aa: CASSQDRATGRSSPLHF; cdr3_nt: TGCGCCAGCAGCCAAGATAGGGCGACAGGGAGAAGTTCACCCCTCCACTTT
j_call: TRBJ1-2; v_call: TRBV12-3/TRBV12-4; clone_size: NA; d_call: NA; cdr3_aa: CASSLGQLYGYTF; cdr3_nt: TGTGCCAGCAGTTTAGGGCAGCTCTATGGCTACACCTTC
j_call: TRBJ2-5; v_call: TRBV3-1/TRBV3-2; clone_size: NA; d_call: NA; cdr3_aa: CASSQLGLTKETQYF; cdr3_nt: TGTGCCAGCAGCCAACTCGGACTTACTAAAGAGACCCAGTACTTC
j_call: TRBJ2-1; v_call: TRBV10-3; clone_size: NA; d_call: NA; cdr3_aa: CAISPRLDNEQFF; cdr3_nt: TGTGCCATCTCCCCTCGGTTGGACAATGAGCAGTTCTTC
j_call: TRBJ1-1; v_call: TRBV7-3; clone_size: NA; d_call: NA; cdr3_aa: CASSRRADTEAFF; cdr3_nt: TGTGCCAGCAGCCGGCGAGCGGACACTGAAGCTTTCTTT
j_call: TRBJ1-3; v_call: TRBV6-5; clone_size: NA; d_call: NA; cdr3_aa: CASSYRGSGNTIYF; cdr3_nt: TGTGCCAGCAGTTACAGGGGGTCTGGAAACACCATATATTTT
j_call: TRBJ2-6; v_call: TRBV3-1/TRBV3-2; clone_size: NA; d_call: NA; cdr3_aa: CASSPPFTSGANVLTF; cdr3_nt: TGTGCCAGCAGCCCCCCCTTCACCTCTGGGGCCAACGTCCTGACTTTC